The rows below give T cell receptor beta chains drawn from one sample of a study of CD8+CD57+ T cells in acquired aplastic anemia. TCRdb independently ran MiXCR on the reads; one entry per CDR3 protein. The sample comprises a few hundred thousand distinct CDR3 sequences, around 32% of which are singletons, and 0.82% rests with the top ten. The sample taken for sequencing was sorted CD4+, CD8+, or CD8+CD57+ T cells (not recorded which) from PBMCs. These receptors were collected from a human donor with aplastic anemia. CDR3s include the opening cysteine and the closing phenylalanine or tryptophan. The D gene is left open where the match is weak. Rows give clone size only sometimes, using once, few, many, or a class for an expanded clone.

TGTGCCAGCAGCTCGAGGGGTCAACAGCCCCAGCATTTT CASSSRGQQPQHF - TRBV7-2 - TRBJ1-5
TGCAGCGTCCAGGAACCCGGGACAGGGGGGAGCTACACCTTC CSVQEPGTGGSYTF - TRBV29-1 TRBD1 TRBJ1-2
TGTGCCAGCAGCTTACGGGACAGGGGGTCTCAAGCTTTCTTT CASSLRDRGSQAFF few TRBV7-3 TRBD1 TRBJ1-1
TGCGCCAGCAGCTCCCAGGGATACCAAGAGACCCAGTACTTC CASSSQGYQETQYF few TRBV5-1 - TRBJ2-5
TGTGCCAGTAGTATAGCGACTAGCGGCAAACTCTACGAGCAGTACTTC CASSIATSGKLYEQYF many TRBV19 TRBD2 TRBJ2-7
TGTGCCAGCAGCTTCCTACCGCTCTCTGGAAACACCATATATTTT CASSFLPLSGNTIYF few TRBV11-2 - TRBJ1-3
TGTGCCAGCAGCCCCAATGGGCAGGGAAATTCACCCCTCCACTTT CASSPNGQGNSPLHF many TRBV7-9 - TRBJ1-6
TGTGCCAGTAGTATCGGCCGGGACTACGAGCAGTACTTC CASSIGRDYEQYF many TRBV19 - TRBJ2-7
TGCAGTGCTCCGGGGGCGTTTTACAATGAGCAGTTCTTC CSAPGAFYNEQFF few TRBV20-1 - TRBJ2-1
TGTGCCAGCAGTGTCAGGGATGAAAAACTGTTTTTT CASSVRDEKLFF - TRBV12-3/TRBV12-4 - TRBJ1-4
TGTGCCAGCAGCCTCAGGGGACTCCACGCTGGGGAGCTGTTTTTT CASSLRGLHAGELFF few TRBV5-6 - TRBJ2-2
TGTGCCGCCCGGGTAGGCGGGAACGAGTATGGCTACACCTTC CAARVGGNEYGYTF - TRBV6-1 - TRBJ1-2
TGTGCCAGCAGGCCGGCGGGCTCCTACAATGAGCAGTTCTTC CASRPAGSYNEQFF few TRBV12-3/TRBV12-4 - TRBJ2-1
TGTGCCAGCAGCCGCAGTAGCGGGGGGCCCTACGAGCAGTGCTTC CASSRSSGGPYEQCF - TRBV11-3 TRBD2 TRBJ2-7
TGCAGCGTTGAACGAGCGGGAGGCTACAATGAGCAGTTCTTC CSVERAGGYNEQFF many TRBV29-1 TRBD2 TRBJ2-1
TGTGCCAGCAGCCCCCGGGACTATAGCACAGATACGCAGTATTTT CASSPRDYSTDTQYF - TRBV4-2 TRBD2 TRBJ2-3
TGTGCCACCAGCAGAGGGACCGTAGCAAATGAGCAGTTCTTC CATSRGTVANEQFF many TRBV15 - TRBJ2-1
TGCAGTGCTCGGGACACAGGGCGTGGCTACACCTTC CSARDTGRGYTF many TRBV20-1 - TRBJ1-2
TGTGCCAGCAGCTCGGACTCGAACACCGGGGAGCTGTTTTTT CASSSDSNTGELFF - TRBV7-2 - TRBJ2-2
TGCAGTGCTAGCCACGGGGGGGCCCTCTCCTACAATGAGCAGTTCTTC CSASHGGALSYNEQFF - TRBV20-1 TRBD2 TRBJ2-1
TGTGCCAGCAGCCAAGCACTCGTCTACAATGAGCAGTTCTTC CASSQALVYNEQFF - TRBV7-8 - TRBJ2-1
TGTGCCAGCAGCCTCAGGGGAACCGATGGCTACACCTTC CASSLRGTDGYTF - TRBV2 - TRBJ1-2
TGTGCCAGCAGCCAAGTTGCGGGATCGAACACCGGGGAGCTGTTTTTT CASSQVAGSNTGELFF - TRBV3-1 - TRBJ2-2
TGTGCCAGCAGCCACCGGGGAAACCTAAACAATGAGCAGTTCTTC CASSHRGNLNNEQFF - TRBV2 - TRBJ2-1
TGTGCCATCAGGTACCGTGGGGAAAACACCGGGGAGCTGTTTTTT CAIRYRGENTGELFF many TRBV10-3 - TRBJ2-2
TGTGCCTCAACAACAGGTTCCTATGGCTACACCTTC CASTTGSYGYTF - TRBV30 - TRBJ1-2
TGCGCCAGCGGCTTAAGGGTAGGATCGGACGAGCAGTACTTC CASGLRVGSDEQYF - TRBV5-1 - TRBJ2-7
TGCGCCAGCAGCTTGGGGGGGCTAGCGGGAGTGGATGAGCAGTTCTTC CASSLGGLAGVDEQFF - TRBV5-1 TRBD2 TRBJ2-1
TGCAGTATCCCGGGACTCCCCACAGATACGCAGTATTTT CSIPGLPTDTQYF - TRBV20-1 - TRBJ2-3
TGCAGCTCAACAGGGGCTGGCGAGCAGTACTTC CSSTGAGEQYF - TRBV29-1 TRBD1 TRBJ2-7
TGTGCCAGCATACCTAGCGGGGGGGCCCACGAGCAGTACTTC CASIPSGGAHEQYF few TRBV6-1 TRBD2 TRBJ2-7
TGTGCCATCAGTGCCGACAGGGTTGGTCAGCCCCAGCATTTT CAISADRVGQPQHF few TRBV10-3 TRBD1 TRBJ1-5
TGTGCCAGCAGTGAAGCGCAGGGTACTAATCAGCCCCAGCATTTT CASSEAQGTNQPQHF many TRBV6-1 - TRBJ1-5
TGTGCCAGCAGCCTCCGACAGGGGCAAGGCTACACCTTC CASSLRQGQGYTF many TRBV9 TRBD1 TRBJ1-2
TGTGCCAGCAGTGAACGGGGCGGGACTTACACAGATACGCAGTATTTT CASSERGGTYTDTQYF - TRBV25-1 - TRBJ2-3
TGCAGTGCTTTGGACCCAGCCAAGAACATTCAGTACTTC CSALDPAKNIQYF - TRBV20-1 - TRBJ2-4
TGTGCCAGCGCCTGGACGCCGAACACTGAAGCTTTCTTT CASAWTPNTEAFF - TRBV10-3 - TRBJ1-1
TGTGCCAGTACTGGCAGCCATTATGGCTACACCTTC CASTGSHYGYTF many TRBV19 - TRBJ1-2
TGTGCCAGCAGCGTGCCTCGACGGGTGAGGGAAAAACTGTTTTTT CASSVPRRVREKLFF - TRBV9 - TRBJ1-4
TGTGCCAGTAGTACGGGACTAGCGTCTGGGGAGACCCAGTACTTC CASSTGLASGETQYF - TRBV19 TRBD2 TRBJ2-5
TGTGCCAGCAGCTTAGAGGGAGGGAATGGCTACACCTTC CASSLEGGNGYTF many TRBV7-9 - TRBJ1-2
TGTGCCAGCAGGAGAAACACAGGGGACACCGGGGAGCTGTTTTTT CASRRNTGDTGELFF - TRBV14 TRBD1 TRBJ2-2
TGTGCCAGCAGCTTAGGCGGGACAGTGCTGTACTTC CASSLGGTVLYF many TRBV7-9 - TRBJ2-7
TGTGCCACCAGTGATTTCTTAGCGGGAGGGCCAGATACGCAGTATTTT CATSDFLAGGPDTQYF - TRBV24-1 TRBD2 TRBJ2-3
TGTGCCACCAGTGATGGACAACGATGGGGCGAGCAGTACTTC CATSDGQRWGEQYF - TRBV24-1 - TRBJ2-7
TGTGCCAGCAGCTTAAGGAACAGGGGGTTAGCTAACTATGGCTACACCTTC CASSLRNRGLANYGYTF - TRBV11-1 TRBD1 TRBJ1-2
TGTGCCACCAGCCCTGTGATCGGCGGGAGGGCCGAGCAGTACTTC CATSPVIGGRAEQYF many TRBV15 TRBD2 TRBJ2-7
TGTGCCAGCAGCAATGGAAGAAACTCTGGGGCCAACGTCCTGACTTTC CASSNGRNSGANVLTF - TRBV6-2/TRBV6-3 - TRBJ2-6
TGCAGTGCTAGTGCGGCCGGGGCAGGGGAGGCAGAGACCCAGTACTTC CSASAAGAGEAETQYF - TRBV20-1 - TRBJ2-5
TGTGCCAGCGGCTTGACTAGCTGGCAAGAGACCCAGTACTTC CASGLTSWQETQYF - TRBV11-2 TRBD2 TRBJ2-5
TGTGCCAGCCGGCGCCAGGGGCTGGATTCACCCCTCCACTTT CASRRQGLDSPLHF many TRBV12-3/TRBV12-4 - TRBJ1-6
TGTGCCAGCTCTGATCGGGGATTACTGAACACTGAAGCTTTCTTT CASSDRGLLNTEAFF many TRBV2 - TRBJ1-1
TGTGCCTGGAGGGTTGCAGCGGGCATGGGGGAGACCCAGTACTTC CAWRVAAGMGETQYF few TRBV19 - TRBJ2-5
TGTGCCAGTAGTATACAGGGTGGGAACACTGAAGCTTTCTTT CASSIQGGNTEAFF many TRBV19 - TRBJ1-1
TGTGCCAGCAGCTTAGTAAGAACAGGGGGGAAATCCTACGAGCAGTACTTC CASSLVRTGGKSYEQYF - TRBV11-2 TRBD1 TRBJ2-7
TGTGCCAGCACCCTTTTTGGGGGGAAGGGCCGGGGCTACACCTTC CASTLFGGKGRGYTF - TRBV12-3/TRBV12-4 - TRBJ1-2
TGCAGTGCTAGAGATCTGGTGGCGGGAGGCGAGTTCTTC CSARDLVAGGEFF - TRBV20-1 TRBD2 TRBJ2-1
TGCAGTGCTAGACAGGGACTAGTGCAGTTCTTC CSARQGLVQFF many TRBV20-1 TRBD2 TRBJ2-1
TGTGCCAGCAGCACGACCGGGGGCGAGCAGTACTTC CASSTTGGEQYF - TRBV7-8 - TRBJ2-7